This TCR beta chain comes out of a study of blood T cell repertoires in COVID-19. The CDR3 is made up of 13 amino acids. Germline V gives CDR1 MNHEY, CDR2 SVGAGI. V was cut by 6 bases and J by 6 bases, with 14 bases left in between. The method was immunoSEQ multiplex PCR; TCRdb's version includes in-frame clones alone and lacks a portion of them. The sample lists about 250,000 clones, over 75% seen once, with around 9.8% in the top ten. The gene calls are TRBV6-5 and TRBJ1-2, with D perhaps matching TRBD1 (6 bases). The sequenced sample was PBMCs or T cells enriched from blood (not recorded which). The clonotype comes from a woman between 50 and 59 years old with acute COVID-19. CDR3 sequence reads: CASRDRPSHGYTF. The DNA for the CDR3 is TGTGCCAGCAGGGACAGACCTTCTCATGGCTACACCTTC.